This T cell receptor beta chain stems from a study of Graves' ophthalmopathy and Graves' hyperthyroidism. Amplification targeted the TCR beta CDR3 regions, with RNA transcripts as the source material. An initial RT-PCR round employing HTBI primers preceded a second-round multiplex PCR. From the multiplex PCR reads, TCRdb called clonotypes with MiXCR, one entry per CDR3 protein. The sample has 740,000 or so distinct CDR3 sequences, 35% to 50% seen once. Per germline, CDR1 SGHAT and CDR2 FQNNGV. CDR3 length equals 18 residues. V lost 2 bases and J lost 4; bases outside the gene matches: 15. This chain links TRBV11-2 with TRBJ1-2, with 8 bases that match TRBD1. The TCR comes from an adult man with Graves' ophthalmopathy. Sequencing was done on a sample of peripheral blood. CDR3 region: CASSLLTGDRTKFYGYTF. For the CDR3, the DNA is TGTGCCAGCAGCTTATTGACAGGGGACCGTACCAAATTCTATGGCTACACCTTC.